This is a list of T cell receptor beta chains from one sample in a study of cytomegalovirus exposure and HLA in healthy donors. Using immunoSEQ multiplex PCR, the repertoire was profiled, and TCRdb retains in-frame clones only, with some absent. The sample has fewer than 150,000 clones, about 64% seen once; the top ten hold about 8.3%. Sequenced input: PBMCs. These receptors originate from a man between 18 and 29 years old in good health and CMV-seropositive. CDR3s include the opening cysteine and the closing phenylalanine or tryptophan. D genes are given only for firm matches. For some rows the clone size is stated as once, few or many, or as a class when expanded; others skip it.

v_call	clone_size	d_call	j_call	cdr3_aa	cdr3_nt
TRBV6-1	.	TRBD1	TRBJ1-2	CASSVETGPYGYTF	TGTGCCAGCAGTGTAGAGACAGGGCCATATGGCTACACCTTC
TRBV7-9	.	TRBD1	TRBJ1-1	CASSSDRGGTEAFF	TGTGCCAGCAGCTCTGACAGGGGGGGCACTGAAGCTTTCTTT
TRBV18	.	TRBD1	TRBJ1-5	CASSTGQGNQPQHF	TGTGCCAGCTCAACGGGACAGGGCAATCAGCCCCAGCATTTT
TRBV29-1	.	TRBD2	TRBJ2-1	CSVVRGANEQFF	TGCAGCGTGGTGCGGGGGGCTAATGAGCAGTTCTTC
TRBV18	.	TRBD2	TRBJ2-1	CASSRFGLAGEQFF	TGTGCCAGCTCACGCTTCGGACTAGCGGGCGAGCAGTTCTTC
TRBV6-5	.	TRBD1	TRBJ1-4	CASSYFSGTGLFF	TGTGCCAGCAGTTACTTTTCCGGGACAGGCCTGTTTTTT
TRBV6-6	.	TRBD1	TRBJ1-6	CASSPRDRIYSPLHF	TGTGCCAGCAGTCCCCGGGACAGGATATATTCACCCCTCCACTTT
TRBV6-1	.	.	TRBJ2-7	CASSEADSYEQYF	TGTGCCAGCAGTGAGGCCGACTCCTACGAGCAGTACTTC
TRBV30	few	TRBD1	TRBJ1-2	CAWNPPTGGAGGYTF	TGTGCCTGGAACCCTCCGACAGGGGGCGCAGGTGGCTACACCTTC
TRBV6-5	.	TRBD1	TRBJ1-6	CASSWQGGSPLHF	TGTGCCAGCAGTTGGCAGGGGGGTTCACCCCTCCACTTT
TRBV6-5	.	.	TRBJ2-7	CASSYSIPGLSDEQYF	TGTGCCAGCAGTTACTCGATACCAGGTTTATCCGACGAGCAGTACTTC
TRBV4-1	few	.	TRBJ1-1	CASSQRSGGYTEAFF	TGCGCCAGCAGCCAAAGATCGGGGGGGTACACTGAAGCTTTCTTT
TRBV18	.	.	TRBJ1-5	CASSPQQGTVDQPQHF	TGTGCCAGCTCACCACAACAGGGCACAGTTGATCAGCCCCAGCATTTT
TRBV7-9	.	.	TRBJ2-3	CASSLRGSTDTQYF	TGTGCCAGCAGCTTACGCGGCAGCACAGATACGCAGTATTTT
TRBV7-9	few	.	TRBJ2-7	CASSLSTSYEQYF	TGTGCCAGCAGCCTGTCCACTTCCTACGAGCAGTACTTC
TRBV27	.	.	TRBJ2-7	CASSLAATLGREQYF	TGTGCCAGCAGTTTAGCGGCGACGCTGGGGCGCGAGCAGTACTTC
TRBV7-9	.	TRBD1	TRBJ2-7	CASSFATGLFYAQYF	TGTGCCAGCAGCTTTGCGACAGGGCTATTCTACGCGCAGTACTTC
TRBV6-1	.	.	TRBJ1-1	CASSSQGLQSTEAFF	TGTGCCAGCAGTTCCCAAGGACTCCAGTCGACTGAAGCTTTCTTT
TRBV28	once	.	TRBJ1-4	CASIGGTGEKLFF	TGTGCCAGCATCGGGGGTACGGGTGAAAAACTGTTTTTT
TRBV13	.	TRBD2	TRBJ2-3	CASSFGGGAETDTQYF	TGTGCCAGCAGCTTTGGCGGGGGGGCCGAAACAGATACGCAGTATTTT
TRBV6-5	.	.	TRBJ2-7	CASSYLGETYEQYF	TGTGCCAGCAGTTACCTTGGGGAGACCTACGAGCAGTACTTC
TRBV5-1	.	TRBD2	TRBJ2-1	CASTLRGASGGVDEQFF	TGCGCCAGCACCCTAAGGGGGGCTAGCGGGGGTGTAGATGAGCAGTTCTTC
TRBV11-3	.	.	TRBJ2-1	CASQGRSSYNEQFF	TGTGCCAGCCAGGGGCGGAGCTCCTACAATGAGCAGTTCTTC
TRBV5-1	.	TRBD2	TRBJ2-7	CASSLGLAGSSSYEQYF	TGCGCCAGCAGCTTGGGGCTAGCGGGGTCTAGCTCCTACGAGCAGTACTTC
TRBV5-4	few	TRBD1	TRBJ2-1	CASSPRTGGIDEQFF	TGTGCCAGCAGCCCTAGGACAGGGGGCATCGATGAGCAGTTCTTC
TRBV6-1	.	.	TRBJ2-1	CASSPTGSSYNEQFF	TGTGCCAGCAGTCCGACGGGGAGCTCCTACAATGAGCAGTTCTTC
TRBV6-5	few	.	TRBJ1-1	CASSEGLLNTEAFF	TGTGCCAGCAGTGAGGGACTCCTGAACACTGAAGCTTTCTTT
TRBV7-2	.	.	TRBJ2-2	CASRVLVAGELFF	TGTGCCAGCAGAGTTCTAGTTGCCGGGGAGCTGTTTTTT
TRBV20-1	.	.	TRBJ2-1	CSAFSSGEQFF	TGCAGTGCTTTCTCCAGCGGTGAGCAGTTCTTC
TRBV27	.	TRBD2	TRBJ2-3	CASFGLAGKSTDTQYF	TGTGCCAGCTTTGGGCTAGCGGGGAAAAGCACAGATACGCAGTATTTT
TRBV5-1	.	TRBD1	TRBJ2-3	CASRPDRGPDTQYF	TGCGCCAGCAGACCGGACAGGGGCCCAGATACGCAGTATTTT
TRBV10-1	once	.	TRBJ2-5	CASSSSGQETQYF	TGCGCCAGCAGCTCAAGCGGCCAAGAGACCCAGTACTTC
TRBV7-6	.	.	TRBJ2-1	CASTNPVGTNYNEQFF	TGTGCCAGCACCAACCCTGTAGGGACAAACTACAATGAGCAGTTCTTC
TRBV7-2	few	TRBD1	TRBJ1-4	CASSLGQGREGLFF	TGTGCCAGCAGCTTAGGACAGGGGAGGGAGGGGCTGTTTTTT
TRBV5-5	.	TRBD1	TRBJ1-1	CASSLVDRGEGVSNTEAFF	TGTGCCAGCAGCTTGGTCGACAGGGGTGAAGGGGTTAGCAACACTGAAGCTTTCTTT
TRBV5-6	.	TRBD1	TRBJ2-4	CASSPGQSPIQWF	TGTGCCAGCAGCCCGGGACAGTCCCCCATTCAGTGGTTC
TRBV11-2	few	.	TRBJ1-6	CASSLSLRGNNSPLHF	TGTGCCAGCAGCCTAAGTTTAAGGGGCAATAATTCACCCCTCCACTTT
TRBV5-6	.	TRBD2	TRBJ2-1	CASSHRAGGLIGNEQFF	TGTGCCAGCAGCCACCGAGCGGGGGGGCTGATAGGCAATGAGCAGTTCTTC
TRBV18	.	TRBD1	TRBJ2-3	CASSPRTGGSSTDTQYF	TGTGCCAGCTCACCACGTACAGGGGGCAGTAGCACAGATACGCAGTATTTT
TRBV6-6	.	TRBD1	TRBJ2-5	CASSYLGTGENTQYF	TGTGCCAGCAGTTACCTAGGGACAGGGGAAAATACCCAGTACTTC
TRBV19	.	TRBD1	TRBJ1-1	CASSIGRQGRDTEAFF	TGTGCCAGTAGTATCGGCAGACAGGGGAGGGACACTGAAGCTTTCTTT
TRBV5-4	once	TRBD2	TRBJ2-1	CASSFRLAANSDYNEQFF	TGTGCCAGCAGCTTCCGGCTAGCGGCGAACTCGGATTACAATGAGCAGTTCTTC
TRBV7-2	.	.	TRBJ1-3	CASSFTGSSGNTIYF	TGTGCCAGCAGCTTTACAGGGAGCTCTGGAAACACCATATATTTT
TRBV6-5	.	.	TRBJ2-2	CASRKDGGGELFF	TGTGCCAGCAGAAAAGACGGGGGCGGGGAGCTGTTTTTT
TRBV18	.	.	TRBJ2-2	CASSTDTGELFF	TGTGCCAGCTCAACGGACACCGGGGAGCTGTTTTTT
TRBV9	.	TRBD1	TRBJ1-4	CASSHGGTGGGKKLFF	TGTGCCAGCAGTCATGGGGGGACAGGGGGCGGAAAAAAACTGTTTTTT
TRBV6-4	.	.	TRBJ2-2	CASSEVSTGELFF	TGTGCCAGCAGTGAGGTTAGCACCGGGGAGCTGTTTTTT
TRBV4-1	.	TRBD1	TRBJ2-7	CASSPNYETGRGYEQYF	TGCGCCAGCAGCCCGAATTACGAGACAGGGAGAGGGTACGAGCAGTACTTC
TRBV29-1	few	.	TRBJ1-1	CSVDETGEETEAFF	TGCAGCGTTGATGAGACGGGGGAGGAGACTGAAGCTTTCTTT